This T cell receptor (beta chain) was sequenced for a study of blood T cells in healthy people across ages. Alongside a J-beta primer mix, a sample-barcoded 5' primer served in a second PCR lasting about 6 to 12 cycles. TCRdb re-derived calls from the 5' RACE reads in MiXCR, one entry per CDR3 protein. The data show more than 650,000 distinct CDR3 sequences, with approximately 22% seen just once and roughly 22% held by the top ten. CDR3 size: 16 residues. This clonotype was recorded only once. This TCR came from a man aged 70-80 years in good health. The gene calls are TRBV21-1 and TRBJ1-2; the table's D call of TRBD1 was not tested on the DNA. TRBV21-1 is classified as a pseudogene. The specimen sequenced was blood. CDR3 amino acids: CASSSPGHPIPYVYTF. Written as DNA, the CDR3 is TGTGCCAGCAGCTCCCCGGGACACCCCATCCCCTATGTCTACACCTTC.